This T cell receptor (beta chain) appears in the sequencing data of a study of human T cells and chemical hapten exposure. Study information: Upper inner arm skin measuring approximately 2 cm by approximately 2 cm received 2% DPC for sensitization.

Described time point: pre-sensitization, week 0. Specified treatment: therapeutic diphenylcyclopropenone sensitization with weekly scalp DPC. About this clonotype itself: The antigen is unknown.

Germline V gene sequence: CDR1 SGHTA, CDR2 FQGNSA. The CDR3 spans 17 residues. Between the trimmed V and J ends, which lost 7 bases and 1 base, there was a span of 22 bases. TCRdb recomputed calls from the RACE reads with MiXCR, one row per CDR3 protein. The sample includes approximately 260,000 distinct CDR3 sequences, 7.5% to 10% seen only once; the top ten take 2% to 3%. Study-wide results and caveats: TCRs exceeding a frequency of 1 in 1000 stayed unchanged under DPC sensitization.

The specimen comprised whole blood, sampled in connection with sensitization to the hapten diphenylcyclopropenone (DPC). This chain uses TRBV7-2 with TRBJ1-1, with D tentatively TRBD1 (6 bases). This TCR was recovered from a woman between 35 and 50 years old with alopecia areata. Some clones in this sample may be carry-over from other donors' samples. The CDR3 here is CASTLGGSGDKNTEAFF. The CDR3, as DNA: TGTGCCAGCACCCTAGGTGGGTCAGGGGACAAGAACACTGAAGCTTTCTTT. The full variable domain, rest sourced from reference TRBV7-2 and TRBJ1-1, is GAGVSQSPSNKVTEKGKDVELRCDPISGHTALYWYRQSLGQGLEFLIYFQGNSAPDKSGLPSDRFSAERTGGSVSTLTIQRTQQEDSAVYLCASTLGGSGDKNTEAFFGQGTRLTVV.